What follows are 2 T cell receptor beta chains derived from one specimen sequenced in a study of CD8+CD57+ T cells in acquired aplastic anemia. All patients picked for sequencing had shown, by flow cytometry, an expansion of CD8+CD57+ cells. The TCR beta profiling, which covered VDJ combination and CDR3 sequence, was carried out using genomic DNA as the template. Via MiXCR, TCRdb re-called the reads, giving one row per CDR3 protein. The profile shows about 240,000 distinct CDR3 sequences, around half of them singletons. The sample taken for sequencing was sorted CD4+, CD8+, or CD8+CD57+ T cells (not recorded which) from PBMCs. The receptors shown here come from a human donor with aplastic anemia.

Comments on this clonotype: One end of the junction does not line up with germline, which may come from a read error. The chain couples TRBV10-3 to TRBJ2-3; 8 nucleotides line up with TRBD1. The CDR3 covers 18 residues. CDR1 is ENHRY, CDR2 SYGVKD, per germline. CDR3: CASSSLQSGTGLTDTQYF. The CDR3 DNA reads TGTGCCAGCAGTTCTCTTCAATCCGGGACAGGCCTCACAGATACGCAGTATTTT.

This chain connects TRBV2 to TRBJ2-3, with D possibly being TRBD2 (6 bases). The V gene lost 0 bases and the J gene lost 1 base, with 14 bases spanning the gap. The germline CDR1 and CDR2 sequences are SNHLY and FYNNEI. This CDR3 has 17 amino acids. CDR3 in amino acids: CASSEALLAGGTDTQYF. The CDR3, as DNA: TGTGCCAGCAGTGAAGCCCTACTAGCTGGGGGCACAGATACGCAGTATTTT.